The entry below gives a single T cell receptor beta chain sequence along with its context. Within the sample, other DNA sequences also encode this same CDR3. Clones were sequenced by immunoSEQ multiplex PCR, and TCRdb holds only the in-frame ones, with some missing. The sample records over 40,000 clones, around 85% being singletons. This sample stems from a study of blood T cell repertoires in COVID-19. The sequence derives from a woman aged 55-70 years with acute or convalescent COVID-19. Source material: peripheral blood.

CDR3 amino acids: CASSQTSGSSYEQYF. For the CDR3, the DNA is TGCGCCAGCAGCCAGACTAGCGGGAGTTCGTACGAGCAGTACTTC. The chain employs TRBV4-1 and TRBJ2-7; TRBD2 matches at 12 bases. Germline loops: CDR1 MGHRA, CDR2 YSYEKL. The length of the CDR3 is 15 residues. V lost 3 bases, J lost 4 bases, and 4 bases stayed unmatched.